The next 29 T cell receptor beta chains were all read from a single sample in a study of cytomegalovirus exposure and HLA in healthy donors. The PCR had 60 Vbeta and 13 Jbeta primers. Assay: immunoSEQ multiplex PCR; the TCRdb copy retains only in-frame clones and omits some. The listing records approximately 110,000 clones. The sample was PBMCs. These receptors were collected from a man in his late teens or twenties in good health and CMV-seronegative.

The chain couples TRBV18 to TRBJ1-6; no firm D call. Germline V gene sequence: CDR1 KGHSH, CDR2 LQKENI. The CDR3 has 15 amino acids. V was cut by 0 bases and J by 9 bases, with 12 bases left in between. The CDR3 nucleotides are TGTGCCAGCTCACCACCTTATGGAGTTACTTCACCCCTCCACTTT. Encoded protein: CASSPPYGVTSPLHF.

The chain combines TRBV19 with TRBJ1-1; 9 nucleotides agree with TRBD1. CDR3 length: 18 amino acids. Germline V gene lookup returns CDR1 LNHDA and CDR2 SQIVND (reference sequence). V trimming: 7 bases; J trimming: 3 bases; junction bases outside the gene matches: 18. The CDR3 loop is CASTTMGTGSVKDTEAFF. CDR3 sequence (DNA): TGTGCCAGTACCACAATGGGGACAGGGTCGGTGAAGGACACTGAAGCTTTCTTT.

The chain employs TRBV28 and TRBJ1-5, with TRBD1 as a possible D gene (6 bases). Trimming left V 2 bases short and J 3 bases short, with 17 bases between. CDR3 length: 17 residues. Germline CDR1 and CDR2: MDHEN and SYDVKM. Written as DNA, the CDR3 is TGTGCCAGCAGTTTAAGTTTCGGGCAGGGGTCCAATCAGCCCCAGCATTTT. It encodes CASSLSFGQGSNQPQHF.

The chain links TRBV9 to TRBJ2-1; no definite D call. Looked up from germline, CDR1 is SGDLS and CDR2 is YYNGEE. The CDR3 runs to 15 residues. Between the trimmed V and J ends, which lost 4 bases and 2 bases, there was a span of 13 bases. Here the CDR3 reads CASSSLAETYNEQFF. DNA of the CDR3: TGTGCCAGCAGCTCCCTGGCGGAAACCTACAATGAGCAGTTCTTC.

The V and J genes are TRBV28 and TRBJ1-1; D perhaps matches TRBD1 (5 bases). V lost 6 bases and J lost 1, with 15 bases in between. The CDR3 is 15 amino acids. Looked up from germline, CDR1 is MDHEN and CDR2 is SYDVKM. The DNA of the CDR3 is TGTGCCAGCAGCCACACCAGGGCCCAGAACACTGAAGCTTTCTTT. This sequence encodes CASSHTRAQNTEAFF. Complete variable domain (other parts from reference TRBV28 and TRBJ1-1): DVKVTQSSRYLVKRTGEKVFLECVQDMDHENMFWYRQDPGLGLRLIYFSYDVKMKEKGDIPEGYSVSREKKERFSLILESASTNQTSMYLCASSHTRAQNTEAFFGQGTRLTVV.

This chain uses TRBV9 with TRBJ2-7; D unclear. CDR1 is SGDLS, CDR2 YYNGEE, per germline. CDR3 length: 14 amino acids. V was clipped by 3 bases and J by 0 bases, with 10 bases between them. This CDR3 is CASSATMSSYEQYF. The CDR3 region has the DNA TGTGCCAGCAGCGCCACGATGAGCTCCTACGAGCAGTACTTC.

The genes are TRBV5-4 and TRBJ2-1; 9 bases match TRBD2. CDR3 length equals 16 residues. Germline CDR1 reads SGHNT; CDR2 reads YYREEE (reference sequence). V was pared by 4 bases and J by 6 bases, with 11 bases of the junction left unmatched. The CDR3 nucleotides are TGTGCCAGCAGCCGACCCGCTAGCGGGGAGGCCAATGAGCAGTTCTTC. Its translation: CASSRPASGEANEQFF.

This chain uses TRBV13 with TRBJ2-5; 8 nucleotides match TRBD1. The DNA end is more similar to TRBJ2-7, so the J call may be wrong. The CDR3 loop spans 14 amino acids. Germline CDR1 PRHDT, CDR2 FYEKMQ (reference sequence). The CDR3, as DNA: TGTGCCAGCAGCTTTTGGACAGGGAACTACGAGCAGTACTTC. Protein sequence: CASSFWTGNYEQYF.

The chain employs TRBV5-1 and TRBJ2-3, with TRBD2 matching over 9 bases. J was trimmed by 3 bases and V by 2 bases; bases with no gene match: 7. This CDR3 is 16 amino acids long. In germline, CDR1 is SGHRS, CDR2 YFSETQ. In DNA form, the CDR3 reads TGCGCCAGCAGCTTACGGGGCAGCGGGGGGACAGATACGCAGTATTTT. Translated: CASSLRGSGGTDTQYF.

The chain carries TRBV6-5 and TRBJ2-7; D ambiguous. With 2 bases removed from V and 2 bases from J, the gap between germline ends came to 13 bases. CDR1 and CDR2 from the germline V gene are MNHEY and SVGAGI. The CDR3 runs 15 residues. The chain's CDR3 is CASSYGSPPTYEQYF. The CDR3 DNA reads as TGTGCCAGCAGTTACGGCTCCCCGCCAACCTACGAGCAGTACTTC.

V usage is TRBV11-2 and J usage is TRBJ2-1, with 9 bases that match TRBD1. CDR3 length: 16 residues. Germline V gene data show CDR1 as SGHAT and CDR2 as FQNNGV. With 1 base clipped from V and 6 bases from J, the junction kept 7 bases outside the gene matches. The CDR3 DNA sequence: TGTGCCAGCAGCTTAGTTTCCGGGACAGGGTCCAATGAGCAGTTCTTC. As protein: CASSLVSGTGSNEQFF.

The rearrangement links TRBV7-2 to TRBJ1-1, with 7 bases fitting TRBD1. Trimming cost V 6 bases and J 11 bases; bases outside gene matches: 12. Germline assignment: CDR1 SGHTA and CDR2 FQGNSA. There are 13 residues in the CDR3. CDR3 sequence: CASRPTGVGLAFF. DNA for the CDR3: TGTGCCAGCAGGCCTACAGGGGTGGGTTTGGCTTTCTTT.

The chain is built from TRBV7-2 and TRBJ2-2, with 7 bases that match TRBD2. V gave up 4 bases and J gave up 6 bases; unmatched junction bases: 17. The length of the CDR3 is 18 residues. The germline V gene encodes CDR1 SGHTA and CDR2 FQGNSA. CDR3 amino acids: CASSYHALGREYAGELFF. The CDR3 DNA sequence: TGTGCCAGCAGCTACCATGCGTTGGGGAGGGAATATGCCGGGGAGCTGTTTTTT.

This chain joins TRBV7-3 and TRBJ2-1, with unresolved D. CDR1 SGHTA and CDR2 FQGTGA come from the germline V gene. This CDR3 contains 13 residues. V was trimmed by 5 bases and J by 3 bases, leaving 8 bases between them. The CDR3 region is CASSPTGYNEQFF. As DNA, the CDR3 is TGTGCCAGCAGCCCCACCGGCTACAATGAGCAGTTCTTC.

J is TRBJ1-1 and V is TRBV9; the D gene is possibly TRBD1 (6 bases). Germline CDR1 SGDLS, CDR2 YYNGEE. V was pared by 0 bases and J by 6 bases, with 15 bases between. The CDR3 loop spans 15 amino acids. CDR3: CASSVAVGGPAEAFF. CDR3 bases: TGTGCCAGCAGCGTAGCTGTGGGGGGGCCGGCTGAAGCTTTCTTT.

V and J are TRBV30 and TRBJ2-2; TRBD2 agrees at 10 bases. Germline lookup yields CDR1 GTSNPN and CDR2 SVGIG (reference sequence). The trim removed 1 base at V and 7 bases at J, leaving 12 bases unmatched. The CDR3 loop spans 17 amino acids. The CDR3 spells CAWSEHPAGGFSGELFF. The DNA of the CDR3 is TGTGCCTGGAGTGAGCATCCAGCGGGGGGGTTTAGCGGGGAGCTGTTTTTT.

The CDR3 is CASSIRQGKRQYF. DNA for the CDR3: TGTGCCAGTAGTATAAGGCAGGGTAAACGGCAGTACTTC. The rearrangement joins TRBV19 to TRBJ2-7, with D perhaps TRBD1 (5 bases). V lost 2 bases and J 9 bases, leaving 14 bases between the germline ends. The germline V gene encodes CDR1 LNHDA and CDR2 SQIVND (reference sequence). The CDR3 is made up of 13 amino acids.

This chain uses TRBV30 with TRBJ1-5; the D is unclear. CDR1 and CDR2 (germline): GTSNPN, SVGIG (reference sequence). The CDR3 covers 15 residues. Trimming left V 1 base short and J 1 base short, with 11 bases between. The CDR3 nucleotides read TGTGCCTGGAGTGGAGGGCAGCTGAGCAATCAGCCCCAGCATTTT. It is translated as CAWSGGQLSNQPQHF.

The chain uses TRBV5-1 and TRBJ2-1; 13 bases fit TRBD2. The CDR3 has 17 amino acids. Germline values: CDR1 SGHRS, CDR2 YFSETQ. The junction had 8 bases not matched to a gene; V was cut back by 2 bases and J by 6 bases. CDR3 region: CASSLVPGLAGRNEQFF. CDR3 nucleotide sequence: TGCGCCAGCAGCTTAGTACCGGGACTAGCGGGGCGCAATGAGCAGTTCTTC.

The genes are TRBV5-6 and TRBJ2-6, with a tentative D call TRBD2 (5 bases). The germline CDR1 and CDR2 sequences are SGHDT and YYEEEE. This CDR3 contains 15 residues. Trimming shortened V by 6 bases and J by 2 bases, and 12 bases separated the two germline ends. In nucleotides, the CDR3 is TGTGCCAGCACCCCGCGGGCGGCTGGGGCCAACGTCCTGACTTTC. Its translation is CASTPRAAGANVLTF.

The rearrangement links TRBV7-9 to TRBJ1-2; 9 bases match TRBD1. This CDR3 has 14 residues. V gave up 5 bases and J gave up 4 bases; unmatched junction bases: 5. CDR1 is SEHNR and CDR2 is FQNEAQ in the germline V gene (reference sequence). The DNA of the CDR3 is TGTGCCAGCAGCCGGACAGGGGTGGCCTATGGCTACACCTTC. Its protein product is CASSRTGVAYGYTF.

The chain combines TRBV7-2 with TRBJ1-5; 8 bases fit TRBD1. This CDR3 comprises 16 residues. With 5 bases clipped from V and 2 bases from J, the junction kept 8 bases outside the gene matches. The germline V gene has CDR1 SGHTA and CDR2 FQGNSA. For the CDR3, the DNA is TGTGCCAGCAGCAGATCGGGACAGGAAGGCAATCAGCCCCAGCATTTT. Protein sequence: CASSRSGQEGNQPQHF.

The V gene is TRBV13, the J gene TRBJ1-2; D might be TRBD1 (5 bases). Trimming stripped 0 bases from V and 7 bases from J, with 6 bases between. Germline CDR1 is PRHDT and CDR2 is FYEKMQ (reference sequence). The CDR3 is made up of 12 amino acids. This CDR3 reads CASSLGTAGYTF. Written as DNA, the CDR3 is TGTGCCAGCAGCTTAGGGACAGCTGGCTACACCTTC. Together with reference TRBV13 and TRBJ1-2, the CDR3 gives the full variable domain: AAGVIQSPRHLIKEKRETATLKCYPIPRHDTVYWYQQGPGQDPQFLISFYEKMQSDKGSIPDRFSAQQFSDYHSELNMSSLELGDSALYFCASSLGTAGYTFGSGTRLTVV.

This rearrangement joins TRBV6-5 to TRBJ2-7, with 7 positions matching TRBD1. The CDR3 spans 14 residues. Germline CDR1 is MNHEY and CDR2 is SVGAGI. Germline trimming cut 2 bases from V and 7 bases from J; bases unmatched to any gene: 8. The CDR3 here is CASSYATGVEEQYF. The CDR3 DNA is TGTGCCAGCAGTTACGCCACAGGGGTAGAGGAGCAGTACTTC.

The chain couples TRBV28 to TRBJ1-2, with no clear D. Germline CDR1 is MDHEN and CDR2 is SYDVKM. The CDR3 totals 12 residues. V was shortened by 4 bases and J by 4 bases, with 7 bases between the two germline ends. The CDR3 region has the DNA TGTGCCAGCAGTTCGGCGGGCTATGGCTACACCTTC. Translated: CASSSAGYGYTF.

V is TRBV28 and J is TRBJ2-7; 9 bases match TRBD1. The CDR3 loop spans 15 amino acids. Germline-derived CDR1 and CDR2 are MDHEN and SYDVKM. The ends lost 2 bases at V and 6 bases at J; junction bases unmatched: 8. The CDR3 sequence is CASSLPGQGSSEQYF. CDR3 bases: TGTGCCAGCAGTTTACCGGGACAGGGATCTTCCGAGCAGTACTTC.

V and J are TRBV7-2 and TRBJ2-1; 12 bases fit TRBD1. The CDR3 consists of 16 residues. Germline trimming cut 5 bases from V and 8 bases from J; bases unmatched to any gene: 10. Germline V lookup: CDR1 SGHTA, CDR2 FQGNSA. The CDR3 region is CASSRTGTGGSYEQFF. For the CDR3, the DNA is TGTGCCAGCAGCCGTACCGGGACAGGGGGCAGCTATGAGCAGTTCTTC.

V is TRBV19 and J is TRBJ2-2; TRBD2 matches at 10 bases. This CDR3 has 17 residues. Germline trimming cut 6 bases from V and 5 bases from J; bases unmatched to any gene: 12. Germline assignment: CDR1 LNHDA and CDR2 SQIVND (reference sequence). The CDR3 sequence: CASSTGASGSITGELFF. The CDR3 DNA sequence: TGTGCCAGTAGCACTGGGGCTAGCGGGAGTATTACCGGGGAGCTGTTTTTT.

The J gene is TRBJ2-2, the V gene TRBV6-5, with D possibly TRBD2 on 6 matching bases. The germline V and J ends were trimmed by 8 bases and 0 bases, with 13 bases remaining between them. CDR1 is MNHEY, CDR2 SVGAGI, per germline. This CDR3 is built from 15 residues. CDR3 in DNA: TGTGCCAGCCGGTGGAGGGGTACGAACACCGGGGAGCTGTTTTTT. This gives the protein CASRWRGTNTGELFF.